This TCR beta chain was documented in a study of metastatic and nonmetastatic thyroid tumors. Overall study context: Repertoires of blood and of tissue (tumor or nodule) from malignant and benign thyroid patients were compared.

Prior to thyroid surgery, none of the patients had received any treatment. This clone was detected many times. The same CDR3 is also encoded by other DNA sequences in this sample. Via MiXCR, TCRdb re-called the PCR reads. The sample carries some 93,000 clones, about 13% recorded once. The source is a female donor with papillary thyroid cancer or a benign thyroid nodule (not recorded which). Some clones in this sample may be carry-over from other donors' samples. Sequencing was performed on blood.

As DNA, the CDR3 is TGCAGTGCTAGAGATTTATCCGGCAATCAGCCCCAGCATTTT. It codes for CSARDLSGNQPQHF. The V and J genes are TRBV20-1 and TRBJ1-5; D unresolved. Trimming removed 0 bases from V and 2 bases from J, with 8 bases in between. CDR1 and CDR2 from the germline V gene are DFQATT and SNEGSKA (reference sequence). The length of the CDR3 is 14 residues.